These 14 T cell receptor beta chains were all obtained from the same sample, sequenced in a study of breast tumors, draining lymph nodes, adjacent tissues. Samples came from axillary lymph nodes draining the breast cancer. From the multiplex PCR reads, TCRdb called clonotypes with MiXCR, one entry per CDR3 protein. The sample contains around 120,000 distinct CDR3 sequences, just under 20% of which appear only once. Sequenced material: axillary lymph node tissue. The receptor set was obtained from a female donor with breast cancer. Some clones in this sample may be carry-over from other donors' samples.

Ten or more counts support this clonotype. The chain has TRBV5-1 and TRBJ1-5, with 7 bases identical to TRBD1. The ends lost 2 bases at V and 4 bases at J; junction bases unmatched: 6. Germline CDR1 is SGHRS and CDR2 is YFSETQ. CDR3 length: 15 amino acids. The CDR3 protein is CASSFSGTANQPQHF. Here the CDR3 DNA reads TGCGCCAGCAGCTTTTCGGGGACAGCAAATCAGCCCCAGCATTTT. Based on the CDR3 plus reference TRBV5-1 and TRBJ1-5, the full variable domain is KAGVTQTPRYLIKTRGQQVTLSCSPISGHRSVSWYQQTPGQGLQFLFEYFSETQRNKGNFPGRFSGRQFSNSRSEMNVSTLELGDSALYLCASSFSGTANQPQHFGDGTRLSIL.

In this sample, this clonotype turned up many times. J is TRBJ2-3 and V is TRBV9, with TRBD2 matching over 9 bases. The CDR3 is 14 residues long. V was pared by 7 bases and J by 0 bases, with 3 bases of the junction left unmatched. Germline assignment: CDR1 SGDLS and CDR2 YYNGEE. The CDR3 here is CASGGRESTDTQYF. The CDR3 DNA sequence: TGTGCCAGCGGCGGGAGGGAAAGCACAGATACGCAGTATTTT.

This clonotype appeared once. A read error is possible here, since a much larger clone lies one base away. This rearrangement joins TRBV7-6 to TRBJ1-4, with D possibly being TRBD1 (6 bases). Germline values: CDR1 SGHVS, CDR2 FNYEAQ. CDR3 length: 17 residues. In nucleotides, the CDR3 is TGTGCCAGCAGCCGAGTCGTTGGGGGGGCAACTAATGAAAAACCGTTTTTT. Its protein is CASSRVVGGATNEKPFF.

The chain recombines TRBV7-3 with TRBJ2-5; 9 nucleotides line up with TRBD2. The trim removed 2 bases at V and 4 bases at J, leaving 5 bases unmatched. The V gene's germline CDR1 is SGHTA and CDR2 FQGTGA. The CDR3 runs to 15 residues. This chain's CDR3 is CASSLGRGGPETQYF. CDR3 DNA sequence: TGTGCCAGCAGCTTAGGGCGGGGGGGCCCAGAGACCCAGTACTTC. The whole variable domain, filled in from reference TRBV7-3 and TRBJ2-5, reads GAGVSQTPSNKVTEKGKYVELRCDPISGHTALYWYRQSLGQGPEFLIYFQGTGAADDSGLPNDRFFAVRPEGSVSTLKIQRTERGDSAVYLCASSLGRGGPETQYFGPGTRLLVL.

In its sample, this clonotype was seen many times. This chain uses TRBV3-1 with TRBJ2-7, with D possibly being TRBD2 (6 bases). This CDR3 spans 15 amino acids. Looked up from germline, CDR1 is LGHDT and CDR2 is YNNKEL (reference sequence). The V gene lost 1 base and the J gene lost 1 base, with 11 bases spanning the gap. This chain's CDR3 is CASSQGEAGSYEQYF. CDR3 nucleotides: TGTGCCAGCAGCCAAGGGGAGGCAGGTTCCTACGAGCAGTACTTC.

This clonotype was detected many times. The chain carries TRBV29-1 and TRBJ2-2; 9 bases align to TRBD2. This CDR3 spans 16 amino acids. After removal of 1 base from V and 4 bases from J, the junction contained 7 bases not matched to a gene. Germline-derived CDR1 and CDR2 are SQVTM and ANQGSEA. The CDR3 nucleotides read TGCAGCGTTGAAGGGGCGGGGGGGCCGATCACCGGGGAGCTGTTTTTT. Protein: CSVEGAGGPITGELFF.

In this sample, this clonotype turned up many times. V is TRBV7-9 and J is TRBJ2-7, with a weak D call TRBD1 (5 bases). CDR1 is SEHNR, CDR2 FQNEAQ, per germline (reference sequence). With 4 bases removed from V and 0 bases from J, the gap between germline ends came to 13 bases. CDR3 length equals 15 residues. The CDR3 DNA follows: TGTGCCAGCAGCTCAGGGCAGGGATACTCCTACGAGCAGTACTTC. Translating it yields CASSSGQGYSYEQYF. The full variable domain, its missing parts supplied by reference TRBV7-9 and TRBJ2-7, is DTGVSQNPRHKITKRGQNVTFRCDPISEHNRLYWYRQTLGQGPEFLTYFQNEAQLEKSRLLSDRFSAERPKGSFSTLEIQRTEQGDSAMYLCASSSGQGYSYEQYFGPGTRLTVT.

The chain employs TRBV5-4 and TRBJ1-4; TRBD1 matches 10 bases. From germline, CDR1 is SGHNT and CDR2 YYREEE (reference sequence). The CDR3 contains 15 residues. Losses at the gene ends were 5 bases for V and 8 bases for J; bases not matched to a gene: 9. CDR3 sequence: CASSPPGTGEEKLFF. The CDR3 DNA follows: TGTGCCAGCAGTCCCCCCGGGACAGGGGAGGAAAAACTGTTTTTT.

In its sample, this clonotype was seen many times. This chain joins TRBV7-2 and TRBJ1-2; 8 bases are shared with TRBD1. The V segment lost 5 bases and the J segment 1 base; nucleotides outside the gene matches: 9. The CDR3 sequence is 16 residues long. CDR1 SGHTA and CDR2 FQGNSA come from the germline V gene. CDR3 sequence (DNA): TGTGCCAGCAGCCCGGACAGGGCGTACGGTAACTATGGCTACACCTTC. Protein product: CASSPDRAYGNYGYTF.

This clonotype was seen ten or more times. The chain has TRBV15 and TRBJ2-7; no reliable D call. The germline CDR1 and CDR2 sequences are LNHNV and YYDKDF (reference sequence). The length of the CDR3 is 13 residues. V was shortened by 1 base and J by 2 bases, with 6 bases between the two germline ends. DNA for the CDR3: TGTGCCACCAGCAGAGGGGCAGCCTACGAGCAGTACTTC. This gives the protein CATSRGAAYEQYF.

This clonotype was recorded at least ten times. The chain is built from TRBV7-2 and TRBJ2-1; 8 positions match TRBD1. CDR1 is SGHTA and CDR2 is FQGNSA in the germline V gene. The junction had 6 bases not matched to a gene; V was cut back by 1 base and J by 7 bases. The CDR3 is made up of 15 amino acids. CDR3 sequence (DNA): TGTGCCAGCAGCTTAGAGGACAGGGTGGGTAATGAGCAGTTCTTC. Its translation is CASSLEDRVGNEQFF. The full variable domain, completed using reference TRBV7-2 and TRBJ2-1, is GAGVSQSPSNKVTEKGKDVELRCDPISGHTALYWYRQSLGQGLEFLIYFQGNSAPDKSGLPSDRFSAERTGGSVSTLTIQRTQQEDSAVYLCASSLEDRVGNEQFFGPGTRLTVL.

This clonotype was counted at least ten times. The chain uses TRBV5-1 and TRBJ2-2, with 7 bases aligning to TRBD1. V was pared by 4 bases and J by 6 bases, with 9 bases of the junction left unmatched. Germline V gives CDR1 SGHRS, CDR2 YFSETQ. This CDR3 is 15 amino acids long. The CDR3 protein is CASSVGQRIAGELFF. The CDR3 DNA is TGCGCCAGCAGCGTGGGACAGAGGATCGCCGGGGAGCTGTTTTTT. Full variable domain (outside the CDR3, taken from reference TRBV5-1 and TRBJ2-2): KAGVTQTPRYLIKTRGQQVTLSCSPISGHRSVSWYQQTPGQGLQFLFEYFSETQRNKGNFPGRFSGRQFSNSRSEMNVSTLELGDSALYLCASSVGQRIAGELFFGEGSRLTVL.

This clonotype was detected only a few times. The chain couples TRBV4-1 to TRBJ2-5; 7 bases agree with TRBD2. Germline CDR1 and CDR2: MGHRA and YSYEKL. The CDR3 is 15 amino acids. The ends lost 1 base at V and 5 bases at J; junction bases unmatched: 7. CDR3: CASSQGPRGGETQYF. CDR3 coding DNA: TGCGCCAGCAGCCAAGGGCCCCGGGGAGGGGAGACCCAGTACTTC.

This clonotype came up once. A read error may be the cause here, since a much bigger clone is one base away. V and J are TRBV9 and TRBJ2-2; tentative D call: TRBD2 (6 bases). The CDR3 has 13 amino acids. Trimming took 6 bases from V and 7 from J, leaving 13 bases between them. The germline gives CDR1 SGDLS, CDR2 YYNGEE. In nucleotides, the CDR3 is TGTGCCAGCAACACACCCGGGAGCGGGGAGCTGTTTTTT. Its translation: CASNTPGSGELFF.